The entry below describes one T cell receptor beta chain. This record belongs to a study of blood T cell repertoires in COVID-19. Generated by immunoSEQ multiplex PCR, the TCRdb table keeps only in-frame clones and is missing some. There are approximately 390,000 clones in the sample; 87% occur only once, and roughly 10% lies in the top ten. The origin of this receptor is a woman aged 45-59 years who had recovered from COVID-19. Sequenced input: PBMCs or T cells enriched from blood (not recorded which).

Here the CDR3 reads CASSQAYSVYEQYF. The CDR3 nucleotides are TGCGCCAGCAGCCAAGCGTATTCGGTTTACGAGCAGTACTTC. V usage is TRBV4-1 and J usage is TRBJ2-7; unclear D gene. The V end was cut by 1 base, the J end by 4 bases, with 11 bases between. Germline V CDR1 and CDR2: MGHRA, YSYEKL. CDR3 length equals 14 residues.